This entry is about one TCR beta chain. The target antigen is unknown. Germline V gene sequence: CDR1 DFQATT, CDR2 SNEGSKA (reference sequence). CDR3 length: 11 amino acids. V was shortened by 3 bases and J by 8 bases, with 10 bases between the two germline ends. This entry comes from a study of early T cells in non-severe SARS-CoV-2 infection. Study-level background: The authors sequenced bulk RNA from unsorted whole blood, leaving chains unpaired.

Unique molecular identifiers were attached to individual cDNA molecules. MiXCR was run by TCRdb on the 5' RACE reads, yielding one entry per CDR3 protein. The sample gives fewer than 30,000 distinct CDR3 sequences, around 6% of which show up once; approximately 35% is in the top ten. Study observations and caveats: Database matching using VDJdb favored anti-spike CD8 responses, with private and CD4 specificities left missing.

This clonotype originated in an adult who was a healthcare worker with PCR-confirmed SARS-CoV-2 infection or an uninfected control (not recorded which). The V gene is TRBV20-1, the J gene TRBJ1-2, with D unclear. Here the sequenced sample was whole blood, taken at baseline. Here the CDR3 DNA reads TGCAGTGCTAGCTTGCGTAGCGGCTACACCTTC. Protein sequence: CSASLRSGYTF.